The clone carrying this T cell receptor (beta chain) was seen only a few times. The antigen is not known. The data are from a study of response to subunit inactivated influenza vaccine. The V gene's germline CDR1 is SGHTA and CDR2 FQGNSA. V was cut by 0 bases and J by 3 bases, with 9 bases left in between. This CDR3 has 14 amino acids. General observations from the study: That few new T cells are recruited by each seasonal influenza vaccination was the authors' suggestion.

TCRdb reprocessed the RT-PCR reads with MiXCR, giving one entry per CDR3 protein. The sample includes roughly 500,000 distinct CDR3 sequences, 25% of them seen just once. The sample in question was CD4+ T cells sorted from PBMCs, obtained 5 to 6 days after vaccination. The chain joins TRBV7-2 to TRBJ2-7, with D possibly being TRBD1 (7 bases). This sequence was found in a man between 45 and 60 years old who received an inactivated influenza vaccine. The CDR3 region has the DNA TGTGCCAGCAGCTTAGCGCGGGACAGCTACGAGCAGTACTTC. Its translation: CASSLARDSYEQYF.